Below, 29 T cell receptor beta chains from the same sample are listed, as sequenced in a study of shared clonotypes between healthy human individuals. Repertoires were generated with immunoSEQ multiplex PCR, while TCRdb's copy carries only in-frame clones and drops some. This table holds 640,000 or so clones, approximately 75% found once. Specimen: memory CD4+ T cells sorted from blood. Noted subset: CD45RA-negative fraction. These receptors were taken from a woman under 40 in good health.

The chain links TRBV21-1 to TRBJ2-7; TRBD2 reflects the table's D call only, with no check against the DNA. TRBV21-1 corresponds to a pseudogene. This CDR3 spans 16 amino acids. CDR3 protein: CASSIIPGGLTYEQYF. The CDR3 nucleotides are TGTGCCAGCAGCATCATACCGGGAGGCCTTACCTACGAGCAGTACTTC.

The chain uses TRBV5-1 and TRBJ1-1; no reliable D call. The germline CDR1 and CDR2 sequences are SGHRS and YFSETQ. V lost 7 bases and J 4 bases, leaving 14 bases between the germline ends. CDR3 length equals 13 residues. DNA of the CDR3: TGCGCCAGCCGCATAGGAGTCGGCACTGAAGCTTTCTTT. As protein: CASRIGVGTEAFF.

To note about this clone: One base away lies a much larger clone, so this may be a sequencing read error. Within the sample, other DNA sequences also encode this same CDR3. The chain joins TRBV5-1 to TRBJ2-1; no reliable D call. Trimming cost V 2 bases and J 0 bases, with 9 bases left between them. There are 15 residues in the CDR3. From germline, CDR1 is SGHRS and CDR2 YFSETQ. The CDR3 coding sequence is TGCGCCAGCAGCTTCAGCGTCGGCTCCTACAATGAGCAGTTCTTC. It codes for CASSFSVGSYNEQFF.

This clone occurred a few times. The CDR3: CSTRQGLDTEAFF. The CDR3, as DNA: TGCAGCACCCGACAGGGGTTGGACACTGAAGCTTTCTTT. The chain combines TRBV29-1 with TRBJ1-1; TRBD1 matches 8 bases. The CDR3 is made up of 13 amino acids. V was clipped by 8 bases and J by 3 bases; unmatched bases: 8. Germline loops: CDR1 SQVTM, CDR2 ANQGSEA.

This chain uses TRBV29-1 with TRBJ2-1, with TRBD2 identical over 7 bases. Trimming at V came to 7 bases and at J to 13 bases, leaving 10 bases not matched to a gene. This CDR3 contains 11 residues. In germline, CDR1 is SQVTM, CDR2 ANQGSEA. The CDR3 here is CSGTGTSVQFF. The CDR3 DNA is TGCAGCGGGACGGGAACTAGCGTTCAGTTCTTC.

This clone has just a few counts. The rearrangement uses TRBV6-5 and TRBJ1-5; D not resolved. V lost 4 bases and J lost 4, with 11 bases in between. The CDR3 spans 14 residues. Germline V lookup: CDR1 MNHEY, CDR2 SVGAGI. This chain's CDR3 is CASSLSGWNQPQHF. The CDR3 coding sequence is TGTGCCAGCAGTTTGTCGGGGTGGAATCAGCCCCAGCATTTT.

The chain carries TRBV5-1 and TRBJ2-2, with D possibly matching TRBD2 (5 bases). The CDR3 loop spans 15 amino acids. Trimming took off 1 base at V and 2 bases at J, with 9 bases between the two ends. CDR1 SGHRS and CDR2 YFSETQ come from the germline V gene. The CDR3 region has the DNA TGCGCCAGCAGCTTGAACGGACTCAACACCGGGGAGCTGTTTTTT. Translating it yields CASSLNGLNTGELFF.

The rearrangement uses TRBV5-1 and TRBJ2-1; 9 bases match TRBD2. V was clipped by 2 bases and J by 6 bases; unmatched bases: 6. CDR3 size: 15 residues. Per germline, CDR1 SGHRS and CDR2 YFSETQ. CDR3 region: CASSFIAGVGNEQFF. The CDR3 DNA follows: TGCGCCAGCAGCTTTATAGCGGGAGTCGGCAATGAGCAGTTCTTC.

The chain employs TRBV2 and TRBJ2-5; D is uncertain. Germline CDR1 reads SNHLY; CDR2 reads FYNNEI. The CDR3 is 13 amino acids. V shed 0 bases and J shed 7 bases, with 9 bases lying between them. The CDR3 spells CASSEALVGTQYF. In nucleotides, the CDR3 is TGTGCCAGCAGTGAAGCGCTAGTAGGGACCCAGTACTTC.

The chain employs TRBV5-5 and TRBJ1-2; possible D gene TRBD1, 5 bases. The CDR3 runs 13 residues. V lost 2 bases to trimming and J lost 4 bases, with 9 bases between them. Germline assignment: CDR1 SGHKS and CDR2 YYEKEE (reference sequence). The CDR3 here is CASSFGDGYGYTF. CDR3 sequence (DNA): TGTGCCAGCAGCTTCGGGGACGGCTATGGCTACACCTTC.

This clone was seen a single time. This chain connects TRBV13 to TRBJ2-7; D is perhaps TRBD1 (6 bases). Looked up from germline, CDR1 is PRHDT and CDR2 is FYEKMQ (reference sequence). V gave up 5 bases and J gave up 2 bases, with 16 bases separating them. This CDR3 has 15 residues. The CDR3 bases are TGTGCCAGCAGCGCCGGGGACATTTCTACCTACGAGCAGTACTTC. Its translation: CASSAGDISTYEQYF.

The V and J genes are TRBV5-4 and TRBJ2-5, with 10 bases matching TRBD2. Germline trimming cut 1 base from V and 5 bases from J; bases unmatched to any gene: 5. Germline CDR1 is SGHNT and CDR2 is YYREEE (reference sequence). CDR3 length: 15 residues. CDR3 DNA sequence: TGTGCCAGCAGCTTGACTAGCGGGAACTTCGAGACCCAGTACTTC. Translation gives CASSLTSGNFETQYF.

The chain links TRBV28 to TRBJ2-2, with D possibly matching TRBD1 (6 bases). Germline CDR1 MDHEN, CDR2 SYDVKM. This CDR3 contains 14 residues. V was trimmed by 3 bases and J by 8 bases, leaving 13 bases between them. The CDR3 DNA sequence: TGTGCCAGCAGTTTTACAGGGTTCGAGGGGGAGCTGTTTTTT. It encodes CASSFTGFEGELFF.

CDR3 bases: TGCGCCAGCAGCCCCGGGACCCAGCAGGCCCAGTACTTC. Amino acids: CASSPGTQQAQYF. The chain combines TRBV10-1 with TRBJ2-5; the D call may be TRBD1 or TRBD2 (5 bases each). Between the trimmed V and J ends, which lost 6 bases and 9 bases, there was a span of 17 bases. CDR3 length: 13 amino acids. Germline lookup yields CDR1 WNHNN and CDR2 SYGVQD (reference sequence).

This clone was seen at least ten times. The chain couples TRBV5-4 to TRBJ2-2; 7 nucleotides align to TRBD1. The V gene's germline CDR1 is SGHNT and CDR2 YYREEE (reference sequence). The length of the CDR3 is 14 residues. Trimming removed 4 bases from V and 5 bases from J; junction bases left unmatched: 5. CDR3 region: CASSDHRGTGELFF. For the CDR3, the DNA is TGTGCCAGCAGCGATCACAGGGGAACCGGGGAGCTGTTTTTT.

This clone was picked up one time. The chain links TRBV28 to TRBJ1-2; 7 bases agree with TRBD1. The CDR3 runs 14 residues. Germline assignment: CDR1 MDHEN and CDR2 SYDVKM. After removal of 5 bases from V and 5 bases from J, the junction contained 8 bases not matched to a gene. DNA of the CDR3: TGTGCCAGCAGTCCCAGGGGGAGGCTGTATGGCTACACCTTC. Translation: CASSPRGRLYGYTF.

This clone turned up a few times. The chain combines TRBV7-9 with TRBJ2-1; 12 bases agree with TRBD2. This CDR3 has 13 amino acids. Germline lookup yields CDR1 SEHNR and CDR2 FQNEAQ (reference sequence). V gave up 8 bases and J gave up 7 bases; unmatched junction bases: 3. The CDR3 DNA reads as TGTGCCAGCCGGACTAGCGGGAAAAATGAGCAGTTCTTC. Amino acid sequence: CASRTSGKNEQFF.

The V call is TRBV27, the J call TRBJ1-3; D not certain. CDR1 and CDR2 (germline): MNHEY, SMNVEV (reference sequence). There are 16 residues in the CDR3. The germline V and J ends were trimmed by 9 bases and 2 bases, with 20 bases remaining between them. The CDR3 spells CASTSTRLSTGNTIYF. As DNA, the CDR3 is TGTGCCAGTACTTCGACCCGTCTCTCTACTGGAAACACCATATATTTT.

The rearrangement joins TRBV9 to TRBJ2-2, with D unresolved. The CDR3 loop spans 14 amino acids. Germline CDR1 and CDR2: SGDLS and YYNGEE. Trimming cost V 0 bases and J 4 bases, with 7 bases left between them. The CDR3 region has the DNA TGTGCCAGCAGCGTAGTTCAGTTCACCGGGGAGCTGTTTTTT. Its translation: CASSVVQFTGELFF.

In regard to this clone: A read error is possible here, since a much larger clone lies one base away. Other DNA sequences from this sample encode an identical CDR3 as well. The genes are TRBV2 and TRBJ2-7; 7 nucleotides match TRBD1. The CDR3 covers 13 residues. Trimming cost V 6 bases and J 0 bases; bases outside gene matches: 2. CDR1 and CDR2 (germline): SNHLY, FYNNEI. The DNA for the CDR3 is TGTGCCAGCAGCCGGGACAGCTCCTACGAGCAGTACTTC. This translates into CASSRDSSYEQYF.

As concerns this clone: A read error may explain this, as a much larger clone is one base away. The chain employs TRBV5-1 and TRBJ2-3; 10 bases line up with TRBD1. The CDR3 is 16 amino acids. Germline V lookup: CDR1 SGHRS, CDR2 YFSETQ. J lost 1 base, V lost 0 bases, and 2 bases had no gene match. The CDR3 sequence is CASSLGQGAGTDTQYF. The CDR3 DNA is TGCGCCAGCAGCTTGGGACAGGGGGCTGGCACAGATACGCAGTATTTT.

The V call is TRBV18, the J call TRBJ2-5, with 11 bases fitting TRBD2. Germline V CDR1 and CDR2: KGHSH, LQKENI. J was trimmed by 2 bases and V by 6 bases; bases with no gene match: 5. The CDR3 is 15 residues long. CDR3 in amino acids: CASSLIAGGQETQYF. CDR3 DNA sequence: TGTGCCAGCTCGCTTATAGCGGGAGGGCAAGAGACCCAGTACTTC. Filled out from reference TRBV18 and TRBJ2-5, the complete variable domain reads NAGVMQNPRHLVRRRGQEARLRCSPMKGHSHVYWYRQLPEEGLKFMVYLQKENIIDESGMPKERFSAEFPKEGPSILRIQQVVRGDSAAYFCASSLIAGGQETQYFGPGTRLLVL.

Note on this clone: The sample contains more than one DNA sequence encoding this CDR3. The rearrangement links TRBV11-2 to TRBJ2-1; no clear D. Trimming took off 1 base at V and 4 bases at J, with 5 bases between the two ends. This CDR3 has 13 residues. Germline V CDR1 and CDR2: SGHAT, FQNNGV. CDR3 sequence: CASSLGSYNEQFF. The CDR3 DNA reads TGTGCCAGCAGCTTAGGGTCGTACAATGAGCAGTTCTTC.

This clone has a handful of counts. The chain is built from TRBV7-6 and TRBJ2-5; D is unclear. The CDR3 is 12 amino acids. Germline CDR1 and CDR2: SGHVS and FNYEAQ. V was cut by 6 bases and J by 0 bases, with 5 bases left in between. CDR3 loop: CASSPNQETQYF. Written as DNA, the CDR3 is TGTGCCAGCAGTCCCAACCAAGAGACCCAGTACTTC.

The V call is TRBV4-1, the J call TRBJ1-3; no clear D. The CDR3 has 15 residues. Trimming took 3 bases from V and 4 from J, leaving 13 bases between them. Germline CDR1 is MGHRA and CDR2 is YSYEKL. CDR3 sequence: CASSQIADRGNTIYF. DNA for the CDR3: TGCGCCAGCAGCCAGATTGCCGACCGGGGAAACACCATATATTTT.

The rearrangement uses TRBV1 and TRBJ2-3; the table calls TRBD2, which could not be checked here. TRBV1 is a known pseudogene. This CDR3 comprises 17 residues. CDR3 coding DNA: TGCACCAGCAGCCAAGATCTTGGGGGACTAGAGGCAGATACGCAGTATTTT. It specifies CTSSQDLGGLEADTQYF.

This clone has a handful of counts. The chain joins TRBV18 to TRBJ1-3, with 7 bases aligning to TRBD1. This CDR3 region has 16 residues. Per germline, CDR1 KGHSH and CDR2 LQKENI. V was pared by 4 bases and J by 5 bases, with 11 bases of the junction left unmatched. In DNA, the CDR3 is TGTGCCAGCTCACTCGGACAGGCAATAATACGAAACACCATATATTTT. Protein: CASSLGQAIIRNTIYF. The whole variable domain, filled in from reference TRBV18 and TRBJ1-3, reads NAGVMQNPRHLVRRRGQEARLRCSPMKGHSHVYWYRQLPEEGLKFMVYLQKENIIDESGMPKERFSAEFPKEGPSILRIQQVVRGDSAAYFCASSLGQAIIRNTIYFGEGSWLTVV.

This clone was counted between two and nine times. Additional DNA sequences in this sample encode the identical CDR3. V and J are TRBV6-4 and TRBJ2-2; D is unclear. Between the trimmed V and J ends, which lost 4 bases and 1 base, there was a span of 4 bases. The CDR3 sequence is 13 residues long. CDR1 is MRHNA and CDR2 is SNTAGT in the germline V gene. The CDR3 DNA is TGTGCCAGCAGTGCCCAGAACACCGGGGAGCTGTTTTTT. Its translation is CASSAQNTGELFF.

This sequence joins TRBV11-3 and TRBJ1-2, with D tentatively TRBD1 (6 bases). CDR1 is SGHNT and CDR2 is YENEEA in the germline V gene. The CDR3 extends over 13 amino acids. V was cut by 3 bases and J by 8 bases, with 13 bases left in between. The CDR3: CASSFQGPRGYTF. The CDR3 DNA is TGTGCCAGCAGCTTTCAGGGGCCGAGGGGCTACACCTTC.